One TCR beta chain is described in this entry. The assay was immunoSEQ multiplex PCR, and TCRdb's table has in-frame clones only and misses some. The table has some 30,000 clones, roughly 82% seen once. This record belongs to a study of T cells in tuberculosis. Overall study: A South African cohort included IGRA-negative adolescents, latently infected IGRA-positive adolescents and adults with active tuberculosis.

The germline gives CDR1 MRHNA, CDR2 SNTAGT. Between the trimmed V and J ends, which lost 4 bases and 7 bases, there was a span of 13 bases. This CDR3 spans 13 amino acids. Documented time point: new active TB diagnosis, blood taken before or within 7 days of starting treatment. The sequence derives from an adult with tuberculosis. The source was PBMCs, collected at tuberculosis diagnosis. This sequence joins TRBV6-4 and TRBJ1-2; D not resolved. CDR3 protein: CASSARLGLGYTF. CDR3 bases: TGTGCCAGCAGTGCCCGATTGGGCCTTGGCTACACCTTC.